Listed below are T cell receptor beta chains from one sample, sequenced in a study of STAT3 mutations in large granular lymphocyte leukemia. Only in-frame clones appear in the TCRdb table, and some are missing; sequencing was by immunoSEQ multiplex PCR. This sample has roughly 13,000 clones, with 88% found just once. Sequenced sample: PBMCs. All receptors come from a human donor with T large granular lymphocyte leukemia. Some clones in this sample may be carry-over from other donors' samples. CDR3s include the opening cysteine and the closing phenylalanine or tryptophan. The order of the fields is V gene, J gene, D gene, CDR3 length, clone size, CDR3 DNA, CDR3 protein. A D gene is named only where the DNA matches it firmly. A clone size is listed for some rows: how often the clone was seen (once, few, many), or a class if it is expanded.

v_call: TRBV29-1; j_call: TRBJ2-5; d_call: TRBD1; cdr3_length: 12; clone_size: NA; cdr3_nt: TGCAGCGTGGGGGACAGGGAAGAGACCCAGTACTTC; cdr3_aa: CSVGDREETQYF
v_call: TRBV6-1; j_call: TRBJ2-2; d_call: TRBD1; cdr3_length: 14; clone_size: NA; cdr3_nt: TGTGCCAGCAGTGATACAGGGGGCACCGGGGAGCTGTTTTTT; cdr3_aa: CASSDTGGTGELFF
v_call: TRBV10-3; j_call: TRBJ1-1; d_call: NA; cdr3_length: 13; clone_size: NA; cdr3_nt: TGTGCCATCAGTGGTTCCCCTAGCTCTGAAGCTTTCTTT; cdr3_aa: CAISGSPSSEAFF
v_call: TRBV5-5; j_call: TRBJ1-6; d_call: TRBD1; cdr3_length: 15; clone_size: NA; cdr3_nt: TGTGCCAGCAGCTTGTGGGACAGGGGTAGTTCACCCCTCCACTTT; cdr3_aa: CASSLWDRGSSPLHF
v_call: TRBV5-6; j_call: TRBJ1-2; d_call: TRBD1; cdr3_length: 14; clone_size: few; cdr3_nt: TGTGCCAGCAGCGTGGGACAGGGGAACTATGGCTACACCTTC; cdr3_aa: CASSVGQGNYGYTF
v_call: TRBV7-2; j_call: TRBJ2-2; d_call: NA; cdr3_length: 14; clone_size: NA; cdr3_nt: TGTGCCAGCAGCCCCTCGCCCGACGCCGGGGAGCTGTTTTTT; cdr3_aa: CASSPSPDAGELFF
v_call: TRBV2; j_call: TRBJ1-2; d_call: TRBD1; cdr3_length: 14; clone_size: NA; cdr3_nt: TGTGCCAGCAGTGAAGGAGGGGGCAACTATGGCTACACCTTC; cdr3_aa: CASSEGGGNYGYTF
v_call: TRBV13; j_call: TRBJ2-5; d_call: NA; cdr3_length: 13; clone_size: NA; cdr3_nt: TGTGCCAGCAGCTTAGGGCGGCAAGAGACCCAGTACTTC; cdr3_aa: CASSLGRQETQYF
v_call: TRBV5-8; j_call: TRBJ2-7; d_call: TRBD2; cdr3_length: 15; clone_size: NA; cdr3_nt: TGTGCCAGCAGCCCTCTAGCGGGAGCACGCTACGAGCAGTACTTC; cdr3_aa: CASSPLAGARYEQYF
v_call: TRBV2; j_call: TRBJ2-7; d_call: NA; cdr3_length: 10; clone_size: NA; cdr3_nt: TGTGCCAGCAGCACTTACGAGCAGTACTTC; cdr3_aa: CASSTYEQYF